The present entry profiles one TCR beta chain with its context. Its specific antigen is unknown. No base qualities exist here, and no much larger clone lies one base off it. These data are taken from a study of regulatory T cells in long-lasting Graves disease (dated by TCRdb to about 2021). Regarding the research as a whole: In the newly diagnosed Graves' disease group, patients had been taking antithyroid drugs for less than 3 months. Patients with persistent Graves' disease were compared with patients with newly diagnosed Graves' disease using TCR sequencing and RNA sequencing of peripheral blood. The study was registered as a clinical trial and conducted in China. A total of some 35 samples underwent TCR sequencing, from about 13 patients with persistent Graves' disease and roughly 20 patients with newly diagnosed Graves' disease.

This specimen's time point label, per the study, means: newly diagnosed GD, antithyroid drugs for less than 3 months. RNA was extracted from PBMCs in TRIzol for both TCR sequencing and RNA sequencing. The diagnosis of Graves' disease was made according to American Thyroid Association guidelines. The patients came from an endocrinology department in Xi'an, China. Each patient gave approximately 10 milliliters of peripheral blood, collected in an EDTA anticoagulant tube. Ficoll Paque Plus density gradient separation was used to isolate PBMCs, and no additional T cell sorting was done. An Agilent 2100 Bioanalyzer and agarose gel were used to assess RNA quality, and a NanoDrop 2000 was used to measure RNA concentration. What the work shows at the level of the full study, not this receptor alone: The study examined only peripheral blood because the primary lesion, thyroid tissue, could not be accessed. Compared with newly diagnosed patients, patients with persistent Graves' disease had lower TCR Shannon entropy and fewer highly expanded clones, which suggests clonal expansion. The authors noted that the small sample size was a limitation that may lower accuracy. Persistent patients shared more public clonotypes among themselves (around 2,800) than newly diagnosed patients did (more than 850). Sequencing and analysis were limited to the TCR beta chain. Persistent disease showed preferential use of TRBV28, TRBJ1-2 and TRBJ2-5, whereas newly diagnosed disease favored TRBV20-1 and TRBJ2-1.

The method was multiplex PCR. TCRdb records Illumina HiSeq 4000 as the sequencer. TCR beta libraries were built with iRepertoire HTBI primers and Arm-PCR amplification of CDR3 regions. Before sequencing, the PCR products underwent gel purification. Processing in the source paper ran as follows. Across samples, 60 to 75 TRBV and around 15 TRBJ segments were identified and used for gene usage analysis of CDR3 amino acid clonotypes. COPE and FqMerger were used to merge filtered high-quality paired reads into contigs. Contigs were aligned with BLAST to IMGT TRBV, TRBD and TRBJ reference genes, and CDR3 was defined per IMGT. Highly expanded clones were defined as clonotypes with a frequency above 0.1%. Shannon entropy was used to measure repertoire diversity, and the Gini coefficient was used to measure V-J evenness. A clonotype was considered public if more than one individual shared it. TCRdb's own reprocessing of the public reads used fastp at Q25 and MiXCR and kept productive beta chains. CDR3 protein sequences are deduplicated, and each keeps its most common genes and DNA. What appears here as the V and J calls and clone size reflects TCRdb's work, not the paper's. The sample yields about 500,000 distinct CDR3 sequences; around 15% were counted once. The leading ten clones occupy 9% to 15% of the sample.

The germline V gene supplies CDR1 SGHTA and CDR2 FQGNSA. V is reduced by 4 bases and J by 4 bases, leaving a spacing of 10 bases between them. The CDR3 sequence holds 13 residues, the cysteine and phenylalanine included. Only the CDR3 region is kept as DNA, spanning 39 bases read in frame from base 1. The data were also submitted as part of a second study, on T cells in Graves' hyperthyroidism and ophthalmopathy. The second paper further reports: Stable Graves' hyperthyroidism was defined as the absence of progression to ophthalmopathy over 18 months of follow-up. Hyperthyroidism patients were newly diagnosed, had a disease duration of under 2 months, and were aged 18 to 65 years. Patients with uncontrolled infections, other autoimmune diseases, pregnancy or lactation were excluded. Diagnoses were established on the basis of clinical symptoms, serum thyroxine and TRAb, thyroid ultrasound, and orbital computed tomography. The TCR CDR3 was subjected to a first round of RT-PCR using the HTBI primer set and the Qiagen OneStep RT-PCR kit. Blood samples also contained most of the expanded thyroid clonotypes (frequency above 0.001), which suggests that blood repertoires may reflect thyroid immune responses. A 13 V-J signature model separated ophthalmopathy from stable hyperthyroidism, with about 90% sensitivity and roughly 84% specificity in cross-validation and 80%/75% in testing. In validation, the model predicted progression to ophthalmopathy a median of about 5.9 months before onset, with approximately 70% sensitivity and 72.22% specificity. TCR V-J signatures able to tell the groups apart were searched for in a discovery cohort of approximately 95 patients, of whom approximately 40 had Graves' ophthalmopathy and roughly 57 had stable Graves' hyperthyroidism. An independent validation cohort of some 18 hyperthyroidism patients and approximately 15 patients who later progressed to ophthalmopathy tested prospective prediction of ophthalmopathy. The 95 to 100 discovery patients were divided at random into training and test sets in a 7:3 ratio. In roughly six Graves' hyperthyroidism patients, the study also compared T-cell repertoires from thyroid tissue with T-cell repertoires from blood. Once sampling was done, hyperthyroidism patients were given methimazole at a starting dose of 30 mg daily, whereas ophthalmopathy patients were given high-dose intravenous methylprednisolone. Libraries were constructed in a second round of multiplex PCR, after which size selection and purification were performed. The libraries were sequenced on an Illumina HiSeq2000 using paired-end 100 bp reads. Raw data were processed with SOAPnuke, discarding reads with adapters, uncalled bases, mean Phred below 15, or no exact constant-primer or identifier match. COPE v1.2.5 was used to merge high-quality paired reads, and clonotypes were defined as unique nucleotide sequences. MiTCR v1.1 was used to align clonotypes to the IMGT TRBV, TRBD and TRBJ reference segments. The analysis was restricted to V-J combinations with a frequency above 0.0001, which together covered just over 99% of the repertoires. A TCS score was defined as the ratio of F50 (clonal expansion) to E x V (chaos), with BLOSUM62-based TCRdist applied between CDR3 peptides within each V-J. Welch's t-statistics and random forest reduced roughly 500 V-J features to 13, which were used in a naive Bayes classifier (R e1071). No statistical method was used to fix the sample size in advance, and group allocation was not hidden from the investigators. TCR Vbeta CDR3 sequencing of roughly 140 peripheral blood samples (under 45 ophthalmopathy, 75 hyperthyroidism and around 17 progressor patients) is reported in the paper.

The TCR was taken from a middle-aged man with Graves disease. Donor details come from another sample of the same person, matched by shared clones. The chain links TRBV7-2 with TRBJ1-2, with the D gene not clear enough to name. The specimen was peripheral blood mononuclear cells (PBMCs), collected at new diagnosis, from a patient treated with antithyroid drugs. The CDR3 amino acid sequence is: CASSSPVSYGYTF. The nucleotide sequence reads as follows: TGTGCCAGCAGCTCACCGGTGAGCTATGGCTACACCTTC.